This TCR beta chain was documented in a study of PD-1 blockade in classical Hodgkin lymphoma. Findings and caveats of the study: Relapsed/refractory patients reportedly had the lowest baseline TCR diversity, below newly diagnosed patients, who were below healthy donors. For complete responders, baseline diversity was comparable to that of newly diagnosed patients. Researchers reported that CD4+ TCR diversity, though not CD8+, rose significantly by C4D1. Still unresolved is the cause of the repertoire differences, which may be disease activity or prior therapy.

Generated by immunoSEQ multiplex PCR, the TCRdb table keeps only in-frame clones and is missing some. The repertoire holds 84,000 or so clones, with around 90% as singletons. The CDR3 has 12 residues. The V gene lost 5 bases and the J gene lost 5 bases, with 7 bases spanning the gap. Germline values: CDR1 SGHAT, CDR2 FQNNGV. Every patient experienced relapse after autologous stem cell transplantation, and brentuximab vedotin exposure varied. Concerning this clone: Its antigen is not identified.

The rearrangement joins TRBV11-2 to TRBJ2-1; D ambiguous. The sequence was collected from a human donor with classical Hodgkin lymphoma. Sequencing used peripheral blood mononuclear cells (PBMCs), obtained before the second cycle of nivolumab. CDR3 DNA: TGTGCCAGCAGCCAAGGGAACAATGAGCAGTTCTTC. Translated, it gives CASSQGNNEQFF.